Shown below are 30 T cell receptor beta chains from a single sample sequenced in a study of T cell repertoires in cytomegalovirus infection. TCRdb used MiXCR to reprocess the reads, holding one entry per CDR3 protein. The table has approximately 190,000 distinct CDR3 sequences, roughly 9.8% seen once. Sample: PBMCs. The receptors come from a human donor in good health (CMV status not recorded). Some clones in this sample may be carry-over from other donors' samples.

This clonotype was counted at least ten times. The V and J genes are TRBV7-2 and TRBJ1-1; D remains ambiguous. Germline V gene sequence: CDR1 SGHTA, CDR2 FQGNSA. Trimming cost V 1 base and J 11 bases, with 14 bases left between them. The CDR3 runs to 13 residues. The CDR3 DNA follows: TGTGCCAGCAGCTTAGGTCCCGGGGATTCGGCTTTCTTT. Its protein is CASSLGPGDSAFF.

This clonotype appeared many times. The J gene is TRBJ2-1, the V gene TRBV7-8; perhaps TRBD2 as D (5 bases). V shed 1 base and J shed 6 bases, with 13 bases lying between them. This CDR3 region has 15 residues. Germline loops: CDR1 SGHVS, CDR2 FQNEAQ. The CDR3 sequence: CASSLVSSSTNEQFF. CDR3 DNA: TGTGCCAGCAGCTTAGTATCTAGCTCCACCAATGAGCAGTTCTTC.

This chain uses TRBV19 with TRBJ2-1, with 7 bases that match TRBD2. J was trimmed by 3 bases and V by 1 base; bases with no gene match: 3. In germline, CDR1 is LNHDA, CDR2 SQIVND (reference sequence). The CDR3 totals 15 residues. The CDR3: CASSIAGGGYNEQFF. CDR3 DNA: TGTGCCAGTAGTATAGCGGGAGGTGGCTACAATGAGCAGTTCTTC.

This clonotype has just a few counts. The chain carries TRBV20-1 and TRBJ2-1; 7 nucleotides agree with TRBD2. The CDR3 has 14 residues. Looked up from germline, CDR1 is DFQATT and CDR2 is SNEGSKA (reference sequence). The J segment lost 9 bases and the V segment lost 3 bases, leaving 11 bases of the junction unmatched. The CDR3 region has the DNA TGCAGTGCTAGGGGAGGGGCAGGGATAACTGAGCAGTTCTTC. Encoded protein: CSARGGAGITEQFF.

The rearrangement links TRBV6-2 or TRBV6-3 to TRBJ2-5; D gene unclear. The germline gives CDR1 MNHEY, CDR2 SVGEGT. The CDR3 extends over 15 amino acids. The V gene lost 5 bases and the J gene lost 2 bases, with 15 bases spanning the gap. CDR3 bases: TGTGCCAGCAGTCCAACTCCGGCAGTTCAAGAGACCCAGTACTTC. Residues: CASSPTPAVQETQYF.

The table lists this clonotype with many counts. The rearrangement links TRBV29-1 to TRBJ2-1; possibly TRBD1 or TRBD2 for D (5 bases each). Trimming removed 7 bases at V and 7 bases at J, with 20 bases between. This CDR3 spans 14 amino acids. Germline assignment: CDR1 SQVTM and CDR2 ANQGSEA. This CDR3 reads CSAPGRGNLNEQFF. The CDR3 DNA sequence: TGCAGCGCACCGGGACGGGGAAACCTGAATGAGCAGTTCTTC.

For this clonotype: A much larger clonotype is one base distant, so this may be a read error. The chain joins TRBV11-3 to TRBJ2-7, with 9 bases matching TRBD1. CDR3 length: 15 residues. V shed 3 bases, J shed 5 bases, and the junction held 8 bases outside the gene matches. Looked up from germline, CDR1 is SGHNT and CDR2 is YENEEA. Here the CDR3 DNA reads TGTGCCAGCAGCTTCCGCGGGACAGGGATGAACGAGCAGTACTTC. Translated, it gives CASSFRGTGMNEQYF.

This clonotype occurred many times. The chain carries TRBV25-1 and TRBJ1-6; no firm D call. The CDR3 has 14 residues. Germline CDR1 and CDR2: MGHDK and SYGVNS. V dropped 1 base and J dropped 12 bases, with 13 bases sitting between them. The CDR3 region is CASSESEVQKPLHF. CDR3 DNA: TGTGCCAGCAGTGAATCGGAGGTTCAGAAACCCCTCCACTTT.

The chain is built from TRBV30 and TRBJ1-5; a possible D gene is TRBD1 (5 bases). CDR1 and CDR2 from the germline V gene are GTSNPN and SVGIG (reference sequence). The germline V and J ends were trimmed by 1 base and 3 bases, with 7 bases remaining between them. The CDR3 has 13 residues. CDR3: CAWSGGYNQPQHF. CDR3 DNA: TGTGCCTGGAGTGGGGGCTACAATCAGCCCCAGCATTTT.

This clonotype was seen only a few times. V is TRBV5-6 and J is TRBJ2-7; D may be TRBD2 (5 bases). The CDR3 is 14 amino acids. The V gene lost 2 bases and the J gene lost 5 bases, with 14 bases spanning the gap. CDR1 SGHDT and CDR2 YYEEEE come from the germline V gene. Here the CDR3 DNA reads TGTGCCAGCAGCTTCCCCGGGGTAGAGAACGAGCAGTACTTC. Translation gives CASSFPGVENEQYF.

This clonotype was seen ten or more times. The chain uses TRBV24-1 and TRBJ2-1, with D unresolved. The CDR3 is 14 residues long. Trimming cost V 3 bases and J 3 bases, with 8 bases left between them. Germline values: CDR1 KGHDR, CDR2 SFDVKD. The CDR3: CATSDHGNYNEQFF. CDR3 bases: TGTGCCACCAGTGATCACGGAAACTACAATGAGCAGTTCTTC.

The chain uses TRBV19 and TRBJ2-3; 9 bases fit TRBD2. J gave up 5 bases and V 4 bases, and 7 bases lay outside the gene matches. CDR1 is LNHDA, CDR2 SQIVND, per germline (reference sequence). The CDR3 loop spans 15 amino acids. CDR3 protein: CASSTPAGGKDTQYF. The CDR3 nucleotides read TGTGCCAGTAGTACCCCAGCGGGAGGTAAAGATACGCAGTATTTT.

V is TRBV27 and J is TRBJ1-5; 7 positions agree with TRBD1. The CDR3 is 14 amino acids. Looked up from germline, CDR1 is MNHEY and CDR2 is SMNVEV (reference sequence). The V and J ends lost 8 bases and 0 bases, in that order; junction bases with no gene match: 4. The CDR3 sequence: CASDRAYSNQPQHF. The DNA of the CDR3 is TGTGCCAGCGACAGGGCGTATAGCAATCAGCCCCAGCATTTT.

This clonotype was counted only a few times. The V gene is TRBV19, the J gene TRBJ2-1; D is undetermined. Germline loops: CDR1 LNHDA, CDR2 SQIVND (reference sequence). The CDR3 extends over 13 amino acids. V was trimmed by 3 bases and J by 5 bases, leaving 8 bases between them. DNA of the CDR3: TGTGCCAGTAGTATTCAACGCGACAATGAGCAGTTCTTC. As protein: CASSIQRDNEQFF.

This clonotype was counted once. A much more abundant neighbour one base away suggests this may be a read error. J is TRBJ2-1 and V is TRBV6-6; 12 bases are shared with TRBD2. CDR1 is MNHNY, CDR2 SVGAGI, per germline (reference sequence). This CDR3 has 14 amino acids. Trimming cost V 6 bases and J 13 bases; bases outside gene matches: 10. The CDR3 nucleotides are TGTGCCAGCAGCGCCGGGACTAGCGGGCCCGACCAGTTCTTC. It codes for CASSAGTSGPDQFF.

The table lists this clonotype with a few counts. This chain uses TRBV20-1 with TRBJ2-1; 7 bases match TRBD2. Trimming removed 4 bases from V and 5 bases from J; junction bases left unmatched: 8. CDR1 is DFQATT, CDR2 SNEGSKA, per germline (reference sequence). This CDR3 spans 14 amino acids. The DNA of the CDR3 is TGCAGTGCTATAGGCGGGAGCCGTAACAATGAGCAGTTCTTC. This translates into CSAIGGSRNNEQFF.

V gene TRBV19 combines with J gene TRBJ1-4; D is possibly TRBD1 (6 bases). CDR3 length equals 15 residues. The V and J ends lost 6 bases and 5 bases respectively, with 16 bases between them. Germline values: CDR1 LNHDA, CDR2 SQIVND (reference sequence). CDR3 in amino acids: CASRTRTVGNEKLFF. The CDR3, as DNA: TGTGCCAGTAGAACAAGGACAGTAGGAAATGAAAAACTGTTTTTT.

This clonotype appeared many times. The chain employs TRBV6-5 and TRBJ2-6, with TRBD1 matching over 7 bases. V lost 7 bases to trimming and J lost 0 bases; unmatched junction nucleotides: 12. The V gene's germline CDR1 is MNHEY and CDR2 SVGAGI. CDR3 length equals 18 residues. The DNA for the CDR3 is TGTGCCAGCAAGAAGGCAGGGGGTCCCTACTCTGGGGCCAACGTCCTGACTTTC. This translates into CASKKAGGPYSGANVLTF.

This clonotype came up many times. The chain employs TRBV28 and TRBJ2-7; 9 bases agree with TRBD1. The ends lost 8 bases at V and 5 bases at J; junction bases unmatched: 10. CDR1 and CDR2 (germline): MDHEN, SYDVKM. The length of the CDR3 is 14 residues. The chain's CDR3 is CASETGGSGNEQYF. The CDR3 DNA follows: TGTGCCAGCGAAACAGGGGGCTCGGGGAACGAGCAGTACTTC.

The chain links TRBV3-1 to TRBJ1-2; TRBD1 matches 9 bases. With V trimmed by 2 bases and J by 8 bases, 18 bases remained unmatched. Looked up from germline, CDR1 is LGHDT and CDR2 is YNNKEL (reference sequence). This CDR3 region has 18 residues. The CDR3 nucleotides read TGTGCCAGCAGCCAATGGATTTCGAAGGGACAGGGCAGTTCGGGCTACACCTTC. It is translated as CASSQWISKGQGSSGYTF.

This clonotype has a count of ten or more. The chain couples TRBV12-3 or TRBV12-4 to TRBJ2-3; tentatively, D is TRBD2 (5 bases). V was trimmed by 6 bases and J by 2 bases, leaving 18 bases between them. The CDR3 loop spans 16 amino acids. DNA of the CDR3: TGTGCCAGCAGGCGTACCGGGATCTTAACCACAGATACGCAGTATTTT. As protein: CASRRTGILTTDTQYF.

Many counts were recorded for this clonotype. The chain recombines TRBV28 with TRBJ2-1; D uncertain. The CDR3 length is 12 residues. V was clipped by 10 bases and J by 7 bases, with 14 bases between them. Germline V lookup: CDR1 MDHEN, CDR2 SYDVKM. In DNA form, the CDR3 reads TGTGCCACCAGAGGTATACAAAATGAGCAGTTCTTC. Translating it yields CATRGIQNEQFF.

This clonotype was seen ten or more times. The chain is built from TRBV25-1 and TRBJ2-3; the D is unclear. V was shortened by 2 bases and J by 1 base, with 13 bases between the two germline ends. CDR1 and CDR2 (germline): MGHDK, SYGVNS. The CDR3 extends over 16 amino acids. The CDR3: CASSEQQTSRTDTQYF. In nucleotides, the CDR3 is TGTGCCAGCAGTGAACAACAAACCAGCCGCACAGATACGCAGTATTTT.

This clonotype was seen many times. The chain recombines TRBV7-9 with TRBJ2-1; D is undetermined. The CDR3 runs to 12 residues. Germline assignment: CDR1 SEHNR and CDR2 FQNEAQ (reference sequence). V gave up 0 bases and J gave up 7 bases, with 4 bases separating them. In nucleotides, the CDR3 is TGTGCCAGCAGCTTAGCGCAGAATGAGCAGTTCTTC. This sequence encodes CASSLAQNEQFF.

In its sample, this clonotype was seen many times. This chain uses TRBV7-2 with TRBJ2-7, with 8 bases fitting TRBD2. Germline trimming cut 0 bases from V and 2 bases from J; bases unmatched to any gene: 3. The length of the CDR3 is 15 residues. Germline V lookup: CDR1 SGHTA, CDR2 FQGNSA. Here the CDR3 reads CASSLATGGTYEQYF. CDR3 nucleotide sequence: TGTGCCAGCAGCTTAGCAACGGGAGGGACCTACGAGCAGTACTTC.

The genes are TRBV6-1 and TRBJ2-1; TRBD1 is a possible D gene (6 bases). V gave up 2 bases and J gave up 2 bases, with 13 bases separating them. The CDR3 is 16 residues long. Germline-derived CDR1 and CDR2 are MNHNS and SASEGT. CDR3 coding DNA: TGTGCCAGCAGTGAAAGTGTGGCAGGGGCCTACAATGAGCAGTTCTTC. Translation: CASSESVAGAYNEQFF.

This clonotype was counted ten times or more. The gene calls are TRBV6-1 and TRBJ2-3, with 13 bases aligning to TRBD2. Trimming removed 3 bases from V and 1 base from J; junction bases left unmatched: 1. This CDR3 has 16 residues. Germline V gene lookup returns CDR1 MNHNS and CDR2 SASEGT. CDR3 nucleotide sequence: TGTGCCAGCAGTGACGGACTAGCGGGGGGCACAGATACGCAGTATTTT. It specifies CASSDGLAGGTDTQYF.

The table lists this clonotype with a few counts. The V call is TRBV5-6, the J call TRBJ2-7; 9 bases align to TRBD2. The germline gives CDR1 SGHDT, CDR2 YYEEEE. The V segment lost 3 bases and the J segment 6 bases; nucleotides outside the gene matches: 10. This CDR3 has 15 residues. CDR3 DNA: TGTGCCAGCAGCTGGGTTAGCGGGAGCCGGGGCGAGCAGTACTTC. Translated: CASSWVSGSRGEQYF. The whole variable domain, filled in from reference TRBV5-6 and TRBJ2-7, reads DAGVTQSPTHLIKTRGQQVTLRCSPKSGHDTVSWYQQALGQGPQFIFQYYEEEERQRGNFPDRFSGHQFPNYSSELNVNALLLGDSALYLCASSWVSGSRGEQYFGPGTRLTVT.

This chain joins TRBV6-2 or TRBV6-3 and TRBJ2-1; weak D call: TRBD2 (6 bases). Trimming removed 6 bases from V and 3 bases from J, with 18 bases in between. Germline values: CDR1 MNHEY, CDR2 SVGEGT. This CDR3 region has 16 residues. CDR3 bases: TGTGCCAGCAGGGGGGAGTTGGGGACTTTCTACAATGAGCAGTTCTTC. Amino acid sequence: CASRGELGTFYNEQFF.

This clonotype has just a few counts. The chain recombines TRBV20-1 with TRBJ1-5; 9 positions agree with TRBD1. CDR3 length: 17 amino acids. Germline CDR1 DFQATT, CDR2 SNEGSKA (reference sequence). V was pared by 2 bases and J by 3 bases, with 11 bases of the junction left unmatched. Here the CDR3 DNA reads TGCAGTGCTAGACACGAAGTCGGACAGGGGTACAATCAGCCCCAGCATTTT. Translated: CSARHEVGQGYNQPQHF.